The rows below give T cell receptor beta chains drawn from one sample of a study of T cell responses to AZD1222 COVID-19 vaccine. TCRdb's table, derived via immunoSEQ multiplex PCR, lists solely in-frame clones and lacks some. The repertoire holds approximately 150,000 clones, with roughly nine tenths as singletons. The starting material was peripheral blood, obtained on day 0 of AZD1222 vaccination. The receptors stem from an adult in good health. Both conserved end residues are part of each CDR3. The D gene is left open where the match is weak. Clone size appears in some rows only: once, few, many, or a class for an expanded clone.

TRBJ1-3,TRBV20-1,.,.,CSARDKNTIYF,TGCAGTGCTAGGGACAAAAACACCATATATTTT
TRBJ2-1,TRBV27,.,.,CASSFVGIDNEQFF,TGTGCCAGCAGTTTTGTCGGTATCGACAATGAGCAGTTCTTC
TRBJ2-5,TRBV13,TRBD2,.,CASSLMAFTGGYQETQYF,TGTGCCAGCAGCTTAATGGCCTTTACGGGGGGGTACCAAGAGACCCAGTACTTC
TRBJ1-2,TRBV28,.,.,CASRLREFGYTF,TGTGCCAGCAGGCTCAGGGAATTTGGCTACACCTTC
TRBJ1-4,TRBV6-2/TRBV6-3,.,once,CASSYHWTASNEKLFF,TGTGCCAGCAGTTACCATTGGACAGCGTCAAATGAAAAACTGTTTTTT
TRBJ2-5,TRBV7-2,.,.,CASSELALETQYF,TGTGCCAGCAGCGAACTAGCTTTAGAGACCCAGTACTTC
TRBJ1-4,TRBV28,.,.,CASSALSTNEKLFF,TGTGCCAGCAGTGCCCTATCAACTAATGAAAAACTGTTTTTT
TRBJ2-5,TRBV6-6,.,.,CASSYSSSGQETQYF,TGTGCCAGCAGTTACTCGAGTAGCGGCCAAGAGACCCAGTACTTC
TRBJ1-5,TRBV5-8,.,.,CASSSEPGTRNQPQHF,TGTGCCAGCAGCTCGGAACCCGGGACACGGAATCAGCCCCAGCATTTT
TRBJ1-3,TRBV5-5,.,.,CASSRGIGDSGNTIYF,TGTGCCAGCAGTCGGGGTATCGGGGACTCTGGAAACACCATATATTTT
TRBJ1-1,TRBV15,.,.,CATQPIGADTEAFF,TGTGCCACCCAACCAATAGGAGCAGACACTGAAGCTTTCTTT
TRBJ2-5,TRBV6-6,.,.,CASSYDGETQYF,TGTGCCAGCAGTTACGACGGAGAGACCCAGTACTTC
TRBJ2-3,TRBV5-4,.,once,CATSDQPSTDTQYF,TGTGCCACCAGCGACCAACCTAGCACAGATACGCAGTATTTT
TRBJ1-2,TRBV15,.,few,CATSRAEAQGSHGYTF,TGTGCCACCAGCAGAGCCGAGGCGCAGGGGTCCCATGGCTACACCTTC
TRBJ2-1,TRBV28,.,.,CASSPYRDRDNEQFF,TGTGCCAGCAGTCCCTACAGGGATCGGGACAATGAGCAGTTCTTC
TRBJ1-4,TRBV2,.,once,CASSSQGVTNEKLFF,TGTGCCAGCAGTTCACAGGGTGTAACTAATGAAAAACTGTTTTTT
TRBJ2-1,TRBV7-8,TRBD2,.,CASSLASSGNYNEQFF,TGTGCCAGCAGCTTAGCGAGTAGCGGGAACTACAATGAGCAGTTCTTC
TRBJ1-6,TRBV5-1,.,.,CASSWDGTSDNSPLHF,TGCGCCAGCAGCTGGGACGGGACGTCGGATAATTCACCCCTCCACTTT
TRBJ1-1,TRBV7-2,TRBD1,.,CASSLAGGQTEAFF,TGTGCCAGCAGCTTAGCGGGGGGACAGACAGAAGCTTTCTTT
TRBJ1-4,TRBV13,.,.,CASSLGGRHATNEKLFF,TGTGCCAGCAGCTTAGGGGGGCGGCACGCAACTAATGAAAAACTGTTTTTT
TRBJ2-1,TRBV19,.,.,CASSPTSNEQFF,TGTGCCAGTAGCCCGACATCCAATGAGCAGTTCTTC
TRBJ1-5,TRBV2,.,.,CASLLDGSNQPQHF,TGTGCCAGCCTTCTCGATGGTAGCAATCAGCCCCAGCATTTT
TRBJ2-1,TRBV3-1/TRBV3-2,.,.,CASNLFRSGTECNEQFF,TGTGCCAGCAACCTTTTTCGTTCCGGGACGGAATGTAATGAGCAGTTCTTC
TRBJ1-4,TRBV5-1,.,.,CASSLDLQGGEKLFF,TGCGCCAGCAGCTTGGATTTGCAGGGCGGAGAAAAACTGTTTTTT
TRBJ2-2,TRBV19,.,.,CASSIESTGELFF,TGTGCCAGTAGTATAGAGTCCACCGGGGAGCTGTTTTTT
TRBJ1-1,TRBV20-1,TRBD1,.,CSAQGDTEAFF,TGCAGTGCACAGGGGGATACTGAAGCTTTCTTT
TRBJ2-1,TRBV5-1,TRBD2,once,CASSLVAGGPGYNEQFF,TGCGCCAGCAGCTTGGTGGCGGGGGGCCCCGGCTACAATGAGCAGTTCTTC
TRBJ2-5,TRBV15,TRBD1,.,CATSRDPTGAETQYF,TGTGCCACCAGCAGAGATCCGACAGGGGCAGAGACCCAGTACTTC
TRBJ2-7,TRBV28,TRBD1,.,CASSRTGQGVDEQYF,TGTGCCAGCAGCCGAACCGGACAGGGTGTCGACGAGCAGTACTTC
TRBJ2-7,TRBV7-2,TRBD2,few,CASSLGSGGPYEQYF,TGTGCCAGCAGCTTAGGGAGCGGGGGGCCCTACGAGCAGTACTTC
TRBJ2-1,TRBV4-1,TRBD1,.,CASSQDYLTGPIYGQFF,TGCGCCAGCAGCCAAGATTATCTGACAGGGCCAATATACGGGCAGTTCTTC
TRBJ1-2,TRBV5-1,TRBD1,.,CASGGQNGYTF,TGCGCCAGCGGGGGACAGAATGGCTACACCTTC
TRBJ1-1,TRBV4-1,TRBD1,.,CASSLSPGTDNTWAFF,TGCGCCAGCAGCCTCAGCCCCGGGACAGACAACACTTGGGCTTTCTTT
TRBJ1-3,TRBV12-3/TRBV12-4,.,.,CASSLEKDTIYF,TGTGCCAGCAGTTTAGAGAAAGACACCATATATTTT
TRBJ2-1,TRBV19,.,.,CASTWVAGLNNEQFF,TGTGCCAGTACCTGGGTAGCTGGACTAAACAATGAGCAGTTCTTC
TRBJ1-1,TRBV19,TRBD1,.,CASSLTGGGNTEAFF,TGTGCCAGTAGTCTGACAGGGGGCGGGAACACTGAAGCTTTCTTT
TRBJ1-1,TRBV5-1,.,.,CASSLVTGLNTEAFF,TGCGCCAGCAGCTTGGTTACAGGTTTGAACACTGAAGCTTTCTTT
TRBJ2-1,TRBV9,TRBD2,few,CASSTRGLAGPTEQFF,TGTGCCAGCAGCACCCGAGGACTAGCGGGGCCAACAGAGCAGTTCTTC
TRBJ1-1,TRBV11-2,.,.,CASSFRDGGGTEAFF,TGTGCCAGCAGCTTCCGGGACGGTGGGGGAACTGAAGCTTTCTTT
TRBJ1-5,TRBV19,.,.,CASSMNMMGNQPQHF,TGTGCCAGTAGTATGAATATGATGGGCAATCAGCCCCAGCATTTT
TRBJ1-4,TRBV7-8,.,once,CASSLRTAATNEKLFF,TGTGCCAGCAGCTTAAGGACAGCTGCAACTAATGAAAAACTGTTTTTT
TRBJ2-5,TRBV3-1/TRBV3-2,.,.,CASSLPLADLQETQYF,TGTGCCAGCAGTCTTCCTTTGGCAGACCTCCAAGAGACCCAGTACTTC
TRBJ1-1,TRBV29-1,.,.,CSVRPQLEAFF,TGCAGCGTCCGGCCACAGCTTGAAGCTTTCTTT
TRBJ2-3,TRBV12-2,.,.,CASRLSLAQTGARTDTQYF,TGTGCAAGTCGCTTATCCCTTGCCCAGACAGGGGCCCGCACAGATACGCAGTATTTT
TRBJ2-7,TRBV5-1,TRBD1,.,CASSSNTGGGNEQYF,TGCGCCAGCAGCTCCAACACAGGGGGCGGGAACGAGCAGTACTTC
TRBJ1-1,TRBV6-1,.,.,CASSEVENTEAFF,TGTGCCAGCAGTGAAGTAGAGAACACTGAAGCTTTCTTT
TRBJ1-5,TRBV28,TRBD1,.,CASTQQGQPQHF,TGTGCCAGCACCCAACAGGGGCAGCCCCAGCATTTT
TRBJ2-2,TRBV2,TRBD2,few,CASSERGGTTGELFF,TGTGCCAGCAGTGAACGGGGGGGGACCACCGGGGAGCTGTTTTTT
TRBJ2-5,TRBV7-9,TRBD2,.,CASSKRGVETQYF,TGTGCCAGCAGCAAGCGGGGGGTAGAGACCCAGTACTTC
TRBJ2-7,TRBV18,.,.,CASSTGREQYF,TGTGCCAGCTCAACGGGGAGGGAGCAGTACTTC
TRBJ1-2,TRBV5-1,TRBD1,.,CASSLEGAQGNGYTF,TGCGCCAGCAGCTTGGAGGGGGCGCAAGGGAATGGCTACACCTTC
TRBJ2-3,TRBV4-3,.,.,CASSLRSSLSTDTQYF,TGCGCCAGCAGCCTAAGGAGCAGCCTTAGCACAGATACGCAGTATTTT
TRBJ2-7,TRBV3-1/TRBV3-2,.,once,CASSQVGNRVNEQYF,TGTGCCAGCAGCCAAGTTGGGAACAGGGTCAACGAGCAGTACTTC
TRBJ2-1,TRBV6-2/TRBV6-3,TRBD2,.,CASSYGPSGYNEQFF,TGTGCCAGCAGTTATGGGCCTAGCGGATATAATGAGCAGTTCTTC
TRBJ1-4,TRBV7-2,.,.,CASSLRGAREKLFF,TGTGCCAGCAGCTTACGGGGGGCTCGTGAAAAACTGTTTTTT
TRBJ2-7,TRBV27,.,once,CASSGPTGTYEQYF,TGTGCCAGCAGTGGACCGACAGGCACCTACGAGCAGTACTTC
TRBJ2-7,TRBV9,.,.,CASSAQEVPYEQYF,TGTGCCAGCAGCGCCCAGGAGGTCCCCTACGAGCAGTACTTC
TRBJ1-3,TRBV19,.,.,CASSLSGNTIYF,TGTGCCAGTAGCCTCTCTGGAAACACCATATATTTT
TRBJ1-5,TRBV28,.,.,CASSFSRRKRGNQPQHF,TGTGCCAGCAGTTTTTCGAGGAGGAAAAGAGGGAATCAGCCCCAGCATTTT
TRBJ2-5,TRBV29-1,TRBD1,.,CSSFGGQGETQYF,TGCAGCTCTTTCGGGGGACAGGGGGAGACCCAGTACTTC